Sequencing of this T cell receptor beta chain was carried out in a study of T cell changes during pregnancy in multiple sclerosis. TCRdb's copy holds only in-frame clones and misses some; the assay was immunoSEQ multiplex PCR. The table has 55,000 to 95,000 clones, just over 90% seen once. This TCR was recovered from a female donor in good health, enrolled as a control in a pregnancy study. This sample comprised peripheral blood, obtained in the second trimester of pregnancy.

As DNA, the CDR3 is TGTGCCAGCAGCTTATTTATGGGACAGGGCTACGAGCAGTACTTC. Protein sequence: CASSLFMGQGYEQYF. The chain has TRBV11-1 and TRBJ2-7, with 9 bases fitting TRBD1. V lost 2 bases, J lost 3 bases, and 5 bases stayed unmatched. The CDR3 covers 15 residues. Germline V lookup: CDR1 SGHAT, CDR2 FQDESV (reference sequence). Complete variable domain (other parts from reference TRBV11-1 and TRBJ2-7): EAEVAQSPRYKITEKSQAVAFWCDPISGHATLYWYRQILGQGPELLVQFQDESVVDDSQLPKDRFSAERLKGVDSTLKIQPAELGDSAMYLCASSLFMGQGYEQYFGPGTRLTVT.